This T cell receptor beta chain was sequenced for a study of T cells after yellow fever vaccination. This clonotype occurred many times. Its specificity is unknown. CDR3 length equals 17 residues. V was trimmed by 1 base and J by 0 bases, leaving 14 bases between them. Germline-derived CDR1 and CDR2 are SGHTA and FQGTGA. Via MiXCR, TCRdb re-called the 5' RACE reads, giving one row per CDR3 protein. Altogether hundreds of thousands of distinct CDR3 sequences are present, around a sixth being singletons, with the ten largest covering 17%. Study-wide results and limits: There was a small share of clonotypes that showed up in both the CD4 and CD8 compartments. The booster response re-showed most primary clones: over 95% CD4, 88% CD8.

Sequenced here: PBMCs, sampled more than 4 days after the first yellow fever vaccination. The clonotype comes from a man aged 18 to 30 who received the YFV17D yellow fever vaccine. The chain is built from TRBV7-3 and TRBJ2-3, with D uncertain. The DNA for the CDR3 is TGTGCCAGCAGCTTAATCTCGGCTATCACTAGCACAGATACGCAGTATTTT. Translation: CASSLISAITSTDTQYF.